The clone carrying this TCR beta chain was seen more than once but under ten times. The data derive from a study of T cell changes during pregnancy in multiple sclerosis. Assay used: immunoSEQ multiplex PCR; TCRdb lists only in-frame clones, some missing. The repertoire holds 35,000 to 50,000 clones, with nearly 90% as singletons. This receptor was taken from a female donor with multiple sclerosis, enrolled in a pregnancy study. The sample in question was CD4+ T cells from peripheral blood mononuclear cells, obtained after pregnancy.

The CDR3 DNA is TGTGCCAGCAGCTTAGTCGAGGGTAATGAGCAGTTCTTC. Translating it yields CASSLVEGNEQFF. J is TRBJ2-1 and V is TRBV11-2; possibly TRBD2 for D (5 bases). The germline gives CDR1 SGHAT, CDR2 FQNNGV. CDR3 length: 13 residues. V lost 1 base to trimming and J lost 7 bases, with 8 bases between them.